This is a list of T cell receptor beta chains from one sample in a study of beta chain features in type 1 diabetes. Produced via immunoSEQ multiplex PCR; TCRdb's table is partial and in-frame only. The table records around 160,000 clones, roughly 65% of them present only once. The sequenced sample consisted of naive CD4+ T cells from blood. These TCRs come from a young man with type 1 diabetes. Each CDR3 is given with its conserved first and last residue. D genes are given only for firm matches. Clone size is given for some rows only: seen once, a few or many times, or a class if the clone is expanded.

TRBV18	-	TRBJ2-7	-	CASSPRDEQYF	TGTGCCAGCTCACCACGGGATGAGCAGTACTTC
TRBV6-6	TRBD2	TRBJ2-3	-	CASSFGLAGGTDTQYF	TGTGCCAGCAGTTTCGGACTAGCGGGGGGAACAGATACGCAGTATTTT
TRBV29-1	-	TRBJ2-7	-	CSVEEGRLPYEQYF	TGCAGCGTTGAAGAGGGCCGGCTCCCCTACGAGCAGTACTTC
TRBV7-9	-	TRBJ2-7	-	CATRQDGEQYF	TGTGCCACCAGACAGGACGGCGAGCAGTACTTC
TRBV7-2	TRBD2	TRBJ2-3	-	CASSSASSGYTDTQYF	TGTGCCAGCAGCTCGGCATCTAGCGGATACACAGATACGCAGTATTTT
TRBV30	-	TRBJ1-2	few	CAWSAGNLRGYTF	TGTGCCTGGAGTGCGGGGAATCTAAGGGGCTACACCTTC
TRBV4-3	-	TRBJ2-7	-	CASSQGSEHSYEQYF	TGCGCCAGCAGCCAAGGCTCAGAACACTCCTACGAGCAGTACTTC
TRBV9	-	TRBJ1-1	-	CASSVGGKGEAFF	TGTGCCAGCAGCGTTGGAGGGAAGGGTGAAGCTTTCTTT
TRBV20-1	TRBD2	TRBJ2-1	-	CSALTGGPEIF	TGCAGTGCTCTTACGGGGGGGCCGGAGATCTTC
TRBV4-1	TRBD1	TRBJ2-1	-	CASSQDTDRGPGNEQFF	TGCGCCAGCAGCCAAGATACGGACAGGGGGCCAGGCAATGAGCAGTTCTTC
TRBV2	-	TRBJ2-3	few	CASSGQGRTDTQYF	TGTGCCAGCAGTGGGCAAGGACGCACAGATACGCAGTATTTT
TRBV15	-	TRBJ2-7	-	CATSRGEPWVNEQYF	TGTGCCACCAGCAGAGGTGAGCCCTGGGTGAACGAGCAGTACTTC
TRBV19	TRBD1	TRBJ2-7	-	CASSLGQGHGQYF	TGTGCCAGTAGTCTGGGACAGGGCCACGGGCAGTACTTC
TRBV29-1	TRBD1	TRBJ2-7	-	CSVEGQGAYEQYF	TGCAGCGTTGAAGGGCAGGGGGCCTACGAGCAGTACTTC
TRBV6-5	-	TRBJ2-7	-	CASSPTGSSYEQYF	TGTGCCAGCAGCCCGACAGGTTCCAGCTACGAGCAGTACTTC
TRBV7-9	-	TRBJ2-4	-	CASSLGRVENIQYF	TGTGCCAGCAGCTTAGGTCGTGTAGAAAACATTCAGTACTTC
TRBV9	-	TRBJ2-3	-	CASSPTASTDTQYF	TGTGCCAGCAGCCCGACGGCTAGCACAGATACGCAGTATTTT
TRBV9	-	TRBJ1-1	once	CASSGHMNTEAFF	TGTGCCAGCAGCGGACACATGAACACTGAAGCTTTCTTT
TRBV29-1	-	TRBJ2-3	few	CSVRTTDTQYF	TGCAGCGTTCGGACGACAGATACGCAGTATTTT
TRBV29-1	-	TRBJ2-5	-	CSVEVLLLPETQYF	TGCAGCGTTGAAGTCTTACTCCTGCCGGAGACCCAGTACTTC
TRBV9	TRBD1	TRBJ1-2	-	CASSVGPLTGIKKGYTF	TGTGCCAGCAGCGTAGGTCCGTTGACAGGGATTAAGAAAGGCTACACCTTC
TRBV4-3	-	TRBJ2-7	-	CASSQDPGDSYEQYF	TGCGCCAGCAGCCAAGATCCTGGGGACTCCTACGAGCAGTACTTC
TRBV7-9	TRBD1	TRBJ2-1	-	CASSSSSAGGTNEQFF	TGTGCCAGCAGCTCATCCTCGGCAGGGGGTACAAATGAGCAGTTCTTC
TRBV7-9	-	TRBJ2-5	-	CASSLGRDQETQYF	TGTGCCAGCAGCTTAGGCAGGGACCAAGAGACCCAGTACTTC
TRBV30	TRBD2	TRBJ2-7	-	CAWTTGGYEQYF	TGTGCCTGGACTACGGGGGGGTACGAGCAGTACTTC
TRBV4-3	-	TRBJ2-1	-	CASSQVWARNEQFF	TGCGCCAGCAGCCAAGTTTGGGCCCGCAATGAGCAGTTCTTC
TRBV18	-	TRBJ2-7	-	CASSPGKGSDEQYF	TGTGCCAGCTCACCTGGTAAGGGCTCCGACGAGCAGTACTTC
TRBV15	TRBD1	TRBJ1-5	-	CATSINRGDQPQHF	TGTGCCACCAGCATTAACAGGGGGGATCAGCCCCAGCATTTT
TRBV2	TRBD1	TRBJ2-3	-	CASSRTGQLADTQYF	TGTGCCAGCAGTAGAACGGGACAGCTGGCTGATACGCAGTATTTT
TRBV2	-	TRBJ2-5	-	CASSGEAVETQYF	TGTGCCAGCAGTGGAGAGGCTGTGGAGACCCAGTACTTC
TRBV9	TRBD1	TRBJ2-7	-	CASSARGTGLDEQYF	TGTGCCAGCAGCGCGAGGGGGACAGGACTTGACGAGCAGTACTTC
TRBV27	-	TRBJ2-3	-	CASLTPTGAGTQYF	TGTGCCAGCCTCACGCCGACGGGGGCTGGTACGCAGTATTTT
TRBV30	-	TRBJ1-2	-	CAWSLGTYGYTF	TGTGCCTGGAGTCTCGGGACCTATGGCTACACCTTC
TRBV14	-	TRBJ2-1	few	CASSHQFNEQFF	TGTGCCAGCAGCCATCAGTTCAATGAGCAGTTCTTC
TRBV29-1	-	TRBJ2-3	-	CSVEYQGTDTQYF	TGCAGCGTTGAATACCAGGGCACAGATACGCAGTATTTT
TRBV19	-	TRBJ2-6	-	CASSGGFGANVLTF	TGTGCCAGTAGCGGAGGGTTTGGGGCCAACGTCCTGACTTTC
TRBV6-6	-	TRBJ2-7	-	CASSYIREQYF	TGTGCCAGCAGTTATATCCGCGAGCAGTACTTC
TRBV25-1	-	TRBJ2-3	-	CASSESGAQSTQYF	TGTGCCAGCAGTGAATCAGGGGCGCAGAGTACGCAGTATTTT
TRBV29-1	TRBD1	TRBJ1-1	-	CSARQGDTEAFF	TGCAGCGCCCGACAGGGGGACACTGAAGCTTTCTTT
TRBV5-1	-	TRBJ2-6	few	CASSLEPGRGANVLTF	TGCGCCAGCAGCTTGGAGCCAGGGAGAGGGGCCAACGTCCTGACTTTC
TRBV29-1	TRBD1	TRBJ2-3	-	CSVEAGQGTDTQYF	TGCAGCGTTGAAGCAGGACAGGGGACAGATACGCAGTATTTT
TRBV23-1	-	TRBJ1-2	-	CASSRPVVQGGYGYTF	TGCGCCAGCAGTCGCCCCGTGGTGCAGGGCGGCTATGGCTACACCTTC